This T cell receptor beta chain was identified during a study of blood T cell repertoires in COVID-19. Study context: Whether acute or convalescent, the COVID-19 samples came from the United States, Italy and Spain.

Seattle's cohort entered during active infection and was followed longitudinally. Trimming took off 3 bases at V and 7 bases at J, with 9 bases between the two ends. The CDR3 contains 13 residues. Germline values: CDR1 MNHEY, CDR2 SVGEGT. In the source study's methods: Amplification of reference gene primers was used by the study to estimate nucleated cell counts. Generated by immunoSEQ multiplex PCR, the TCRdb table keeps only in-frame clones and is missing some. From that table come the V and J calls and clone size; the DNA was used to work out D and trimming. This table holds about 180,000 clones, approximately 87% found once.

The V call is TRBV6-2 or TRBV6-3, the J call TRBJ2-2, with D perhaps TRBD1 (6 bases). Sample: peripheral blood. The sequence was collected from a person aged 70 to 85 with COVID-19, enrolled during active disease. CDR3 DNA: TGTGCCAGCAGTTATCAGGGGAGCGGGGAGCTGTTTTTT. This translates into CASSYQGSGELFF.